Here is one TCR beta chain with its context. This record belongs to a study of identical twins. The length of the CDR3 is 16 residues. The V segment lost 3 bases and the J segment 4 bases; nucleotides outside the gene matches: 8. Using its own MiXCR run on the 5' RACE reads, TCRdb lists one record per CDR3 protein. This table holds 550,000 to 700,000 distinct CDR3 sequences, 21% found once. This sample also appeared in a second study, on T cells expressing NK-cell markers.

Material: PBMCs. This chain links TRBV12-3 or TRBV12-4 with TRBJ2-2; TRBD2 matches 7 bases. The source of this sequence is a woman aged 18-29 years in good health. The CDR3 protein is CASSFSRGSATGELFF. CDR3 nucleotides: TGTGCCAGCAGTTTCTCGCGGGGGTCGGCCACCGGGGAGCTGTTTTTT.